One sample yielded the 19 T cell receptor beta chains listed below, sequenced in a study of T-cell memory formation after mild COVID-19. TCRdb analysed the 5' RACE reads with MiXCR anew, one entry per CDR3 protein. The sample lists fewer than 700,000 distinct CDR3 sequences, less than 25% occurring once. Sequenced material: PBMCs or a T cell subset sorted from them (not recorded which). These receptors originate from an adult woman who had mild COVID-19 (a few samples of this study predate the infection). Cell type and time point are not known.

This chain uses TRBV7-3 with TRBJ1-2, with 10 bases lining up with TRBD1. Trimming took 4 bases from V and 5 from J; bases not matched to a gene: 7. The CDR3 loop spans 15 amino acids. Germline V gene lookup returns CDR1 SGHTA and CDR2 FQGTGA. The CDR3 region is CASSSNPGQGYGYTF. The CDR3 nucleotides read TGTGCCAGCAGCTCAAACCCGGGACAGGGGTATGGCTACACCTTC.

CDR3 in amino acids: CASSQVTTGDIYGYTF. In DNA, the CDR3 is TGTGCCAGCAGCCAAGTGACGACAGGAGACATCTATGGCTACACCTTC. The chain has TRBV4-2 and TRBJ1-2; perhaps TRBD1 as D (6 bases). Looked up from germline, CDR1 is LGHNA and CDR2 is YNFKEQ. V was cut by 1 base and J by 4 bases, with 16 bases left in between. This CDR3 has 16 residues.

The CDR3 loop reads CSARDSRAQNTEAFF. The DNA for the CDR3 is TGCAGTGCAAGGGACAGCCGAGCACAGAACACTGAAGCTTTCTTT. The rearrangement links TRBV20-1 to TRBJ1-1, with 7 bases aligning to TRBD1. J gave up 1 base and V 6 bases, and 11 bases lay outside the gene matches. CDR3 length equals 15 residues. The germline V gene encodes CDR1 DFQATT and CDR2 SNEGSKA (reference sequence).

In DNA, the CDR3 is TGTGCCAGCAGCGGGACCATTCTCGGGGGTGAGCAGTTCTTC. Translated: CASSGTILGGEQFF. V gene TRBV9 combines with J gene TRBJ2-1; tentatively, D is TRBD2 (6 bases). CDR1 is SGDLS, CDR2 YYNGEE, per germline. The V end lost 3 bases, the J end lost 9 bases, and 16 bases lay between the germline ends. The CDR3 consists of 14 residues. Full variable domain (rest looked up from reference TRBV9 and TRBJ2-1): DSGVTQTPKHLITATGQRVTLRCSPRSGDLSVYWYQQSLDQGLQFLIQYYNGEERAKGNILERFSAQQFPDLHSELNLSSLELGDSALYFCASSGTILGGEQFFGPGTRLTVL.

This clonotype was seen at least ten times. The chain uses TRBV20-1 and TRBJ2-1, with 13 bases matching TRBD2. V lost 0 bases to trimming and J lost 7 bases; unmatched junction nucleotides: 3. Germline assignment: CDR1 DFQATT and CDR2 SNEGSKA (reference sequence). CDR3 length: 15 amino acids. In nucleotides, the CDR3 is TGCAGTGCTAGAGATCCGACTAGCGGGGGGAATGAGCAGTTCTTC. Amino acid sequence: CSARDPTSGGNEQFF.

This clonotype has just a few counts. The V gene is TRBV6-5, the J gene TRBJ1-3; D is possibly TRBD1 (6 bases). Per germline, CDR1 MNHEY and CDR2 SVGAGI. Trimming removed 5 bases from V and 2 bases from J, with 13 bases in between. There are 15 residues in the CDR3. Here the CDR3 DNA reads TGTGCCAGCAGTACGGCCAGGGGAGCTGGAAACACCATATATTTT. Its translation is CASSTARGAGNTIYF.

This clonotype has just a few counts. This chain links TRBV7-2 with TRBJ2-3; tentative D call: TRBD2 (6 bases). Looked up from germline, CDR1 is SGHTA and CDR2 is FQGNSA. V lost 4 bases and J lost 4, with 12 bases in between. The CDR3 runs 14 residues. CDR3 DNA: TGTGCCAGCAGCTATCGGGACTCCTCAGATACGCAGTATTTT. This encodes CASSYRDSSDTQYF.

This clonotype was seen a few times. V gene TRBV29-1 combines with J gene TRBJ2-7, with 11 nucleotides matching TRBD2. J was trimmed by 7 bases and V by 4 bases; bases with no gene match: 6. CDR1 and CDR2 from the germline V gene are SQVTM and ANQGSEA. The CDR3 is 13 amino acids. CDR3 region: CSVATSGGREQYF. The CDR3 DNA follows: TGCAGCGTTGCAACTAGCGGGGGCCGAGAGCAGTACTTC.

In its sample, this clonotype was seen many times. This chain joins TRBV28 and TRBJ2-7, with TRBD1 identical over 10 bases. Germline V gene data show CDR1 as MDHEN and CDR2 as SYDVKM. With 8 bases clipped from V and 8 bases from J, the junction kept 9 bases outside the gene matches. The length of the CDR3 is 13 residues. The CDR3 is CASGQGGDWKQYF. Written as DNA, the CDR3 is TGTGCCAGCGGACAGGGGGGCGACTGGAAGCAGTACTTC.

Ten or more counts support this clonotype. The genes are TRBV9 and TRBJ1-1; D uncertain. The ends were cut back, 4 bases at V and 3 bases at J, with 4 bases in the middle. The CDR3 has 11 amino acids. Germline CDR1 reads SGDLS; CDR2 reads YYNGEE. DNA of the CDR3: TGTGCCAGCAGCTCTGACACTGAAGCTTTCTTT. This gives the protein CASSSDTEAFF.

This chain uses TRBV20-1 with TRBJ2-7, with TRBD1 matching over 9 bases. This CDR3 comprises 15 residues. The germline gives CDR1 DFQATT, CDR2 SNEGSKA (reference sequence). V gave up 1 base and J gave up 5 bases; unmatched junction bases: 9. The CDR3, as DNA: TGCAGTGCTAGAGGAGAAGGACAGGGGACCCACGAGCAGTACTTC. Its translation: CSARGEGQGTHEQYF.

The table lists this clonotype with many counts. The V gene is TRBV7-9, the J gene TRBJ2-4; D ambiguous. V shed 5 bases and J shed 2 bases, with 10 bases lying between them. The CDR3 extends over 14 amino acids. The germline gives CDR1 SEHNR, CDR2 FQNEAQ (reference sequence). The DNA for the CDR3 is TGTGCCAGCAGCCCGGGTCCTACCAAAAACATTCAGTACTTC. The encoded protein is CASSPGPTKNIQYF.

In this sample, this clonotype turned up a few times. The CDR3 nucleotides are TGTGCCAGCAGTTACCCGGGACGTAGCACAGATACGCAGTATTTT. Protein product: CASSYPGRSTDTQYF. The V call is TRBV12-3 or TRBV12-4, the J call TRBJ2-3, with D perhaps matching TRBD1 or TRBD2 (5 bases each). V was pared by 4 bases and J by 0 bases, with 11 bases between. This CDR3 has 15 residues.

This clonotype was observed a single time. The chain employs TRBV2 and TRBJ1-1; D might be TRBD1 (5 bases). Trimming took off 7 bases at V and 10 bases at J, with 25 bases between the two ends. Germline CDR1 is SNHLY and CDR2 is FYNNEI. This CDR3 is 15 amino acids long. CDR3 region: CASTLEDVGAGRAFF. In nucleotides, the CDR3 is TGTGCCAGCACCTTAGAGGATGTTGGGGCTGGGAGAGCTTTCTTT.

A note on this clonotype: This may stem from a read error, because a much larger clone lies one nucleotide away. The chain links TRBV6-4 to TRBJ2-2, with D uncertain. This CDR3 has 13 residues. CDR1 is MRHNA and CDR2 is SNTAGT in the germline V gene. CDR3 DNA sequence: TGTGCCAGCAGTGACTCGAACATCGGGGAGCTGTTTTTT. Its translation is CASSDSNIGELFF.

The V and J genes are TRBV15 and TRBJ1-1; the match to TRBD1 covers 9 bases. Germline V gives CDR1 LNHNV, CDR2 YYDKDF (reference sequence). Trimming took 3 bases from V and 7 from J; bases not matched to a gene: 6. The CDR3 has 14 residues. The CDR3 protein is CATSRELGQGEAFF. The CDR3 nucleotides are TGTGCCACCAGCAGGGAACTGGGACAGGGTGAAGCTTTCTTT.

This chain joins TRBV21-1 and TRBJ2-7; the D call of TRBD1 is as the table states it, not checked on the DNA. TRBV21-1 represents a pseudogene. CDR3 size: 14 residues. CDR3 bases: TGTGCCAGCGGAAGGACAGGTCATACCTACGAGCAGTACTTC. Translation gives CASGRTGHTYEQYF.

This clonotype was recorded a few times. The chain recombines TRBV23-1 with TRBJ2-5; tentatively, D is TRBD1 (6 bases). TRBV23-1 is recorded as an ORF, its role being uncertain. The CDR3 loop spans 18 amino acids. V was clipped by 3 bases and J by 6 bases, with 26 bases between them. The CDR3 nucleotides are TGCGCCAGCAGTCATTCAAGGGGGACCACCGACCTGAGGAAGACCCAGTACTTC. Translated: CASSHSRGTTDLRKTQYF.

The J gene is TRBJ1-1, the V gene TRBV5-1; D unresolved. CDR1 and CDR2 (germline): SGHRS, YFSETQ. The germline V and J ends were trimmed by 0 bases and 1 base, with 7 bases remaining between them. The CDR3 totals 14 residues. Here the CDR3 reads CASSLEGWNTEAFF. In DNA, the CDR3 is TGCGCCAGCAGCTTGGAAGGGTGGAACACTGAAGCTTTCTTT. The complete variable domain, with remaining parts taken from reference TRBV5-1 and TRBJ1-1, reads KAGVTQTPRYLIKTRGQQVTLSCSPISGHRSVSWYQQTPGQGLQFLFEYFSETQRNKGNFPGRFSGRQFSNSRSEMNVSTLELGDSALYLCASSLEGWNTEAFFGQGTRLTVV.